The 19 T cell receptor beta chains reported below all come from one sample, sequenced in a study of OX40 agonist ivuxolimab in advanced cancers. The library came from the immunoSEQ multiplex PCR assay. TCRdb re-hosts the immuneACCESS table, in-frame sequences only. Its copies lack some clones; in the studies checked, an unresolved V gene accounts for under half of them, and the cause for the rest is not known. For this sample the table gives around 82,000 clones, of which more than 75% were detected only once. The ten largest account for approximately 0.47% of the sample. The specimen comprised CD4+ or CD8+ T cells sorted from blood, sampled in a trial of the OX40 agonist ivuxolimab. The receptors originated from an adult with an advanced solid tumor such as melanoma, head and neck, liver or kidney cancer.

The chain recombines TRBV6-5 with TRBJ1-1, with 7 bases matching TRBD1. Germline values: CDR1 MNHEY, CDR2 SVGAGI. The CDR3 is 11 residues long. Trimming cost V 5 bases and J 11 bases; bases outside gene matches: 5. The CDR3 DNA is TGTGCCAGCAGTGCCAGGGGGGGTGCTTTCTTT. This codes for CASSARGGAFF.

V and J are TRBV9 and TRBJ2-3, with 7 bases fitting TRBD2. The germline V gene encodes CDR1 SGDLS and CDR2 YYNGEE. This CDR3 comprises 18 residues. The V and J ends lost 2 bases and 2 bases, in that order; junction bases with no gene match: 14. CDR3 sequence (DNA): TGTGCCAGCAGCGTCACTGCGGGGCGGGGGAGTATCACAGATACGCAGTATTTT. Residues: CASSVTAGRGSITDTQYF.

The rearrangement uses TRBV29-1 and TRBJ2-1; D is possibly TRBD1 (7 bases). Trimming removed 4 bases from V and 15 bases from J, with 22 bases in between. Germline lookup yields CDR1 SQVTM and CDR2 ANQGSEA. This CDR3 spans 13 amino acids. Here the CDR3 DNA reads TGCAGCGTTGTGGGGCAGGGGGGATCTGGTAGGTTCTTC. Translating gives CSVVGQGGSGRFF.

This clone was found a few times. The chain carries TRBV7-9 and TRBJ2-7; D is ambiguous. The ends were cut back, 5 bases at V and 5 bases at J, with 7 bases in the middle. Germline CDR1 and CDR2: SEHNR and FQNEAQ (reference sequence). The CDR3 sequence is 11 residues long. CDR3 nucleotide sequence: TGTGCCAGCAGCGCCATCGACGAGCAGTACTTC. Translated, it gives CASSAIDEQYF.

The chain uses TRBV2 and TRBJ2-5; D is possibly TRBD1 or TRBD2 (5 bases each). Trimming shortened V by 6 bases and J by 5 bases, and 16 bases separated the two germline ends. The CDR3 is 14 residues long. Germline CDR1 SNHLY, CDR2 FYNNEI. The CDR3 sequence: CASSSRTEGETQYF. The CDR3 DNA reads as TGTGCCAGCAGCTCACGGACCGAGGGGGAGACCCAGTACTTC.

The chain employs TRBV2 and TRBJ1-2; tentatively, D is TRBD1 (5 bases). V lost 3 bases to trimming and J lost 6 bases, with 11 bases between them. Germline CDR1 and CDR2: SNHLY and FYNNEI. The CDR3 has 13 amino acids. The CDR3 DNA follows: TGTGCCAGCAGTGATGGCAGGGTCGATGGCTACACCTTC. Its protein is CASSDGRVDGYTF.

The V call is TRBV6-4, the J call TRBJ2-6; D unresolved. Trimming pared 4 bases from V and 0 bases from J, leaving 7 bases between. This CDR3 is built from 15 residues. Germline V gene lookup returns CDR1 MRHNA and CDR2 SNTAGT. The CDR3 nucleotides read TGTGCCAGCAGTGTTGATCGCTCTGGGGCCAACGTCCTGACTTTC. Its translation is CASSVDRSGANVLTF.

The chain is built from TRBV18 and TRBJ2-2, with D possibly being TRBD1 or TRBD2 (5 bases each). The germline gives CDR1 KGHSH, CDR2 LQKENI. The CDR3 contains 16 residues. Trimming shortened V by 3 bases and J by 5 bases, and 16 bases separated the two germline ends. CDR3 in amino acids: CASSPLGGAMTGELFF. DNA for the CDR3: TGTGCCAGCTCACCCCTTGGGGGAGCCATGACCGGGGAGCTGTTTTTT.

The chain has TRBV5-1 and TRBJ1-6; 7 positions agree with TRBD1. This CDR3 has 15 amino acids. V shed 1 base, J shed 7 bases, and the junction held 5 bases outside the gene matches. Germline V gene lookup returns CDR1 SGHRS and CDR2 YFSETQ. The CDR3 DNA reads as TGCGCCAGCAGCTTGTCGGGACAGCAAAATTCACCCCTCCACTTT. Amino acid sequence: CASSLSGQQNSPLHF.

The sample holds a few counts of this clone. V usage is TRBV11-2 and J usage is TRBJ1-1; D might be TRBD1 (6 bases). The germline V and J ends were trimmed by 7 bases and 2 bases, with 17 bases remaining between them. Germline CDR1 reads SGHAT; CDR2 reads FQNNGV. This CDR3 has 15 amino acids. The CDR3 coding sequence is TGTGCCAGCACCTTTAGCGGGGGGGCTAACACTGAAGCTTTCTTT. Its protein is CASTFSGGANTEAFF.

The chain couples TRBV5-4 to TRBJ1-2; D possibly corresponds to TRBD1 (5 bases). Trimming took 1 base from V and 2 from J, leaving 9 bases between them. The CDR3 sequence is 14 residues long. CDR1 and CDR2 from the germline V gene are SGHNT and YYREEE (reference sequence). The CDR3 bases are TGTGCCAGCAGCTTGACAGGCAGGAACTATGGCTACACCTTC. This encodes CASSLTGRNYGYTF.

The CDR3 nucleotides are TGTGCCAGCAGTGACTCGGGCAGTGGATATGGCTACACCTTC. Amino acid sequence: CASSDSGSGYGYTF. The J gene is TRBJ1-2, the V gene TRBV6-4, with D unresolved. Germline-derived CDR1 and CDR2 are MRHNA and SNTAGT. Deletions cut 0 bases from V and 5 bases from J, with 10 bases between. CDR3 length equals 14 residues.

The chain is built from TRBV6-5 and TRBJ1-1, with TRBD1 as a possible D gene (6 bases). V was pared by 4 bases and J by 2 bases, with 14 bases between. This CDR3 spans 15 amino acids. The germline CDR1 and CDR2 sequences are MNHEY and SVGAGI. In DNA, the CDR3 is TGTGCCAGCAGTTCCTTTTGGGACAACAACACTGAAGCTTTCTTT. It specifies CASSSFWDNNTEAFF.

V gene TRBV5-1 combines with J gene TRBJ2-1; TRBD1 is a possible D gene (6 bases). The CDR3 contains 13 residues. Trimming pared 1 base from V and 9 bases from J, leaving 11 bases between. The germline CDR1 and CDR2 sequences are SGHRS and YFSETQ. The CDR3 DNA is TGCGCCAGCAGCTTGCAGGGGCGGAGTGAGCAGTTCTTC. Its protein product is CASSLQGRSEQFF.

The J gene is TRBJ1-1, the V gene TRBV7-3; D perhaps matches TRBD1 (6 bases). In germline, CDR1 is SGHTA, CDR2 FQGTGA. This CDR3 is built from 14 residues. The V gene lost 4 bases and the J gene lost 2 bases, with 11 bases spanning the gap. In nucleotides, the CDR3 is TGTGCCAGCAGCTCACAGGGAGGAAACACTGAAGCTTTCTTT. Encoded protein: CASSSQGGNTEAFF.

The rearrangement joins TRBV5-6 to TRBJ2-2, with D tentatively TRBD1 (6 bases). Deletions cut 4 bases from V and 1 base from J, with 14 bases between. The CDR3 has 16 amino acids. Germline CDR1 and CDR2: SGHDT and YYEEEE. CDR3 coding DNA: TGTGCCAGCAGCGGACCGGGACAAATGAACACCGGGGAGCTGTTTTTT. Translating gives CASSGPGQMNTGELFF.

V and J are TRBV6-1 and TRBJ2-1; 8 nucleotides match TRBD2. Per the germline V gene, CDR1 is MNHNS and CDR2 is SASEGT. There are 15 residues in the CDR3. Unmatched junction bases numbered 9, after V lost 6 bases and J lost 5 bases. The CDR3 spells CASRAGLVPHNEQFF. In DNA form, the CDR3 reads TGTGCCAGCAGAGCGGGACTAGTCCCCCACAATGAGCAGTTCTTC.

The CDR3: CASSPGLVGGLETQYF. The CDR3 DNA sequence: TGTGCCAGCAGCCCCGGACTAGTGGGGGGGCTAGAGACCCAGTACTTC. The chain combines TRBV7-3 with TRBJ2-5, with D possibly being TRBD2 (7 bases). The germline V and J ends were trimmed by 5 bases and 4 bases, with 20 bases remaining between them. The CDR3 runs 16 residues. Germline CDR1 and CDR2: SGHTA and FQGTGA.

V is TRBV18 and J is TRBJ2-3; no clear D. Per germline, CDR1 KGHSH and CDR2 LQKENI. Trimming cost V 3 bases and J 5 bases, with 15 bases left between them. CDR3 length equals 15 residues. CDR3 DNA sequence: TGTGCCAGCTCACCTTACATCGGTGTTGGAGATACGCAGTATTTT. This translates into CASSPYIGVGDTQYF.